This entry lists 15 T cell receptor beta chains sequenced from one sample in a study of neoadjuvant nivolumab and ipilimumab in lung cancer. The data were produced by immunoSEQ multiplex PCR, yet TCRdb's version contains in-frame clones alone and is incomplete. This sample has over 25,000 clones, with nearly 85% found just once. The source was tumor tissue, collected after neoadjuvant nivolumab, alone or with ipilimumab, at or shortly before surgery. These receptors all come from an adult with non-small cell lung cancer.

V usage is TRBV14 and J usage is TRBJ1-1, with D possibly being TRBD1 (6 bases). V was pared by 2 bases and J by 1 base, with 11 bases between. The CDR3 runs to 15 residues. The germline gives CDR1 SGHDN, CDR2 FVKESK. The CDR3 DNA sequence: TGTGCCAGCAGCCAAATGAACAGGGCGAACACTGAAGCTTTCTTT. As protein: CASSQMNRANTEAFF.

The rearrangement uses TRBV15 and TRBJ2-5; 9 nucleotides match TRBD2. V lost 8 bases and J lost 2; bases outside the gene matches: 6. Germline V gene data show CDR1 as LNHNV and CDR2 as YYDKDF (reference sequence). The CDR3 runs to 14 residues. Here the CDR3 DNA reads TGTGCCACCGAATCTGGACTAGCGCAAGAGACCCAGTACTTC. It translates to CATESGLAQETQYF.

The chain links TRBV18 to TRBJ2-7; no reliable D call. This CDR3 region has 12 residues. Trimming cost V 6 bases and J 2 bases, with 8 bases left between them. CDR1 is KGHSH and CDR2 is LQKENI in the germline V gene. CDR3 nucleotide sequence: TGTGCCAGCTCTCCAAACCCCTACGAGCAGTACTTC. It is translated as CASSPNPYEQYF.

This clone has a handful of counts. CDR3 loop: CASIPDSQETQYF. The CDR3 bases are TGTGCCAGCATCCCGGACAGTCAAGAGACCCAGTACTTC. The rearrangement joins TRBV6-6 to TRBJ2-5; a weak D match, TRBD1 (6 bases). The CDR3 extends over 13 amino acids. V was shortened by 7 bases and J by 2 bases, with 11 bases between the two germline ends. CDR1 is MNHNY, CDR2 SVGAGI, per germline (reference sequence).

As for this clone: At one boundary the junction diverges from the germline segment, which might be a read error. The J gene is TRBJ1-1, the V gene TRBV11-3; no definite D call. This CDR3 region has 13 residues. CDR1 is SGHNT, CDR2 YENEEA, per germline. The CDR3 nucleotides read TGTGCCAGCAGCCCCAACCAGGCCACTTCTCCCACATTT. Protein: CASSPNQATSPTF.

V gene TRBV10-3 combines with J gene TRBJ2-2, with no clear D. With 8 bases removed from V and 7 bases from J, the gap between germline ends came to 20 bases. Germline V gene sequence: CDR1 ENHRY, CDR2 SYGVKD. The CDR3 is made up of 15 amino acids. CDR3 residues: CAIASLKTGIGELFF. The CDR3 coding sequence is TGTGCCATCGCTTCCCTGAAGACTGGAATCGGGGAGCTGTTTTTT.

This clone was seen a handful of times. The chain couples TRBV7-9 to TRBJ1-1, with D uncertain. From germline, CDR1 is SEHNR and CDR2 FQNEAQ (reference sequence). With 3 bases removed from V and 7 bases from J, the gap between germline ends came to 9 bases. The CDR3 extends over 12 amino acids. CDR3 loop: CASSFQQLEAFF. In DNA, the CDR3 is TGTGCCAGCAGCTTTCAGCAACTTGAAGCTTTCTTT.

The gene calls are TRBV30 and TRBJ1-1, with 8 bases that match TRBD1. The CDR3 covers 13 residues. Germline loops: CDR1 GTSNPN, CDR2 SVGIG (reference sequence). J lost 1 base, V lost 7 bases, and 5 bases had no gene match. This CDR3 reads CASPGQGNTEAFF. In DNA form, the CDR3 reads TGTGCCTCTCCTGGACAGGGGAACACTGAAGCTTTCTTT.

V gene TRBV19 combines with J gene TRBJ2-1, with TRBD1 identical over 9 bases. The germline CDR1 and CDR2 sequences are LNHDA and SQIVND (reference sequence). The CDR3 spans 15 residues. J was trimmed by 5 bases and V by 6 bases; bases with no gene match: 8. The CDR3 nucleotides read TGTGCCAGTAGCCAGGGACAGGGAATAAACAATGAGCAGTTCTTC. Amino acids: CASSQGQGINNEQFF. The complete variable domain, with remaining parts taken from reference TRBV19 and TRBJ2-1, reads DGGITQSPKYLFRKEGQNVTLSCEQNLNHDAMYWYRQDPGQGLRLIYYSQIVNDFQKGDIAEGYSVSREKKESFPLTVTSAQKNPTAFYLCASSQGQGINNEQFFGPGTRLTVL.

This chain links TRBV5-1 with TRBJ2-7; TRBD1 is a possible D gene (6 bases). V was clipped by 4 bases and J by 2 bases, with 10 bases between them. The CDR3 is 13 amino acids. Germline CDR1 reads SGHRS; CDR2 reads YFSETQ. DNA for the CDR3: TGCGCCAGCAGCCTACAGGGAGCCTACGAGCAGTACTTC. Translated: CASSLQGAYEQYF.

CDR3 in DNA: TGTGCCAGCAGCCAGAGGACAGGGGGCACTGAAGCTTTCTTT. Translated, it gives CASSQRTGGTEAFF. The chain joins TRBV6-5 to TRBJ1-1, with TRBD1 identical over 10 bases. The CDR3 sequence is 14 residues long. Germline lookup yields CDR1 MNHEY and CDR2 SVGAGI. Trimming took 6 bases from V and 4 from J; bases not matched to a gene: 5.

The chain carries TRBV6-5 and TRBJ2-5, with a tentative D call TRBD1 (6 bases). The CDR3 runs to 13 residues. From germline, CDR1 is MNHEY and CDR2 SVGAGI. The ends were cut back, 7 bases at V and 2 bases at J, with 11 bases in the middle. CDR3 DNA: TGTGCCAGCATCCCGGACAGTCAAGAGACCCAGTACTTC. This gives the protein CASIPDSQETQYF.

In this sample, this clone turned up once. This sequence joins TRBV18 and TRBJ1-2; D uncertain. The V end was cut by 2 bases, the J end by 6 bases, with 13 bases between. CDR1 and CDR2 (germline): KGHSH, LQKENI. CDR3 length: 14 amino acids. CDR3 sequence reads: CASSPIGRQDGYTF. The CDR3 DNA sequence: TGTGCCAGCTCACCAATCGGCAGGCAGGATGGCTACACCTTC.

The chain uses TRBV6-1 and TRBJ1-5, with TRBD1 matching 8 bases. With 10 bases clipped from V and 5 bases from J, the junction kept 7 bases outside the gene matches. Germline V lookup: CDR1 MNHNS, CDR2 SASEGT. The CDR3 spans 13 residues. CDR3 sequence reads: CATFQGAHQPQHF. DNA for the CDR3: TGTGCCACCTTCCAGGGGGCACATCAGCCCCAGCATTTT.

The chain employs TRBV9 and TRBJ2-1; 10 nucleotides line up with TRBD2. The CDR3 has 15 amino acids. In germline, CDR1 is SGDLS, CDR2 YYNGEE. The J segment lost 8 bases and the V segment lost 0 bases, leaving 5 bases of the junction unmatched. In DNA, the CDR3 is TGTGCCAGCAGCGTAGGTTTAGCGGGGGGATATGAGCAGTTCTTC. Its protein is CASSVGLAGGYEQFF. Combining the CDR3 with reference TRBV9 and TRBJ2-1 gives the whole variable domain DSGVTQTPKHLITATGQRVTLRCSPRSGDLSVYWYQQSLDQGLQFLIQYYNGEERAKGNILERFSAQQFPDLHSELNLSSLELGDSALYFCASSVGLAGGYEQFFGPGTRLTVL.